Sequencing of this T cell receptor beta chain was carried out in a study of vaccination effects on CD4 cells after COVID-19. Germline CDR1 is GTSNPN and CDR2 is SVGIG (reference sequence). The germline V and J ends were trimmed by 4 bases and 1 base, with 10 bases remaining between them. The CDR3 totals 13 residues. With the ViraFEST assay, the study expanded antigen-specific CD4+ T cells using viral peptide pools, then sequenced them. Cells that had been cultured for approximately eleven days were the source of isolated CD4+ T cells. Vaccine recipients lacked prior SARS-CoV-2 infection and had negative nucleocapsid antibodies. With regard to this clone: What it binds is unknown.

TCRdb keeps only in-frame clones here, not all; method: immunoSEQ multiplex PCR. The sample holds more than 20,000 clones, roughly 70% seen once. Sequences were derived from CD4+ T cells from PBMCs cultured with SARS-CoV-2 spike peptides, sampled before COVID-19 vaccination. This sequence joins TRBV30 and TRBJ2-5; no reliable D call. This clonotype was obtained from a human donor who received a COVID-19 vaccine. The CDR3 region is CAWNRAAQETQYF. Written as DNA, the CDR3 is TGTGCCTGGAATCGGGCAGCCCAAGAGACCCAGTACTTC. Filled out from reference TRBV30 and TRBJ2-5, the complete variable domain reads SQTIHQWPATLVQPVGSPLSLECTVEGTSNPNLYWYRQAAGRGLQLLFYSVGIGQISSEVPQNLSASRPQDRQFILSSKKLLLSDSGFYLCAWNRAAQETQYFGPGTRLLVL.